This T cell receptor (beta chain) was profiled in a study of blood T cell repertoires in COVID-19. Repertoires were generated with immunoSEQ multiplex PCR, while TCRdb's copy carries only in-frame clones and drops some. The sample lists about 190,000 clones; less than 85% were seen once. Two negative PCRs, clearance, or symptom resolution were required of recovered Cohort 3 donors. This CDR3 spans 15 amino acids. The V segment lost 4 bases and the J segment 1 base; nucleotides outside the gene matches: 5. Germline values: CDR1 SGHRS, CDR2 YFSETQ. Sequenced sample: PBMCs or T cells enriched from blood (not recorded which). The genes are TRBV5-1 and TRBJ2-1; 7 positions match TRBD2. This TCR was recovered from a woman aged 25-40 years who had recovered from COVID-19. CDR3 sequence reads: CASSPRLASYNEQFF. DNA of the CDR3: TGCGCCAGCAGCCCTCGACTAGCTTCCTACAATGAGCAGTTCTTC. The variable domain in full, with the rest retrieved from reference TRBV5-1 and TRBJ2-1, is KAGVTQTPRYLIKTRGQQVTLSCSPISGHRSVSWYQQTPGQGLQFLFEYFSETQRNKGNFPGRFSGRQFSNSRSEMNVSTLELGDSALYLCASSPRLASYNEQFFGPGTRLTVL.